This TCR beta chain emerged from a study of blood T cell repertoires in COVID-19. Using immunoSEQ multiplex PCR, the repertoire was profiled, and TCRdb retains in-frame clones only, with some absent. The table lists over 85,000 clones, roughly 80% of them singletons, with about 17% in the top ten. This CDR3 comprises 16 residues. The trim removed 7 bases at V and 3 bases at J, leaving 18 bases unmatched. The germline V gene encodes CDR1 SQVTM and CDR2 ANQGSEA. The chain links TRBV29-1 to TRBJ2-7, with TRBD2 matching over 7 bases. The specimen sequenced was peripheral blood. This receptor was identified in a woman in her sixties with acute or convalescent COVID-19. For the CDR3, the DNA is TGCAGCGCAACCCGCGCATTAGGACTAGATTTCTACGAGCAGTACTTC. Its translation: CSATRALGLDFYEQYF.